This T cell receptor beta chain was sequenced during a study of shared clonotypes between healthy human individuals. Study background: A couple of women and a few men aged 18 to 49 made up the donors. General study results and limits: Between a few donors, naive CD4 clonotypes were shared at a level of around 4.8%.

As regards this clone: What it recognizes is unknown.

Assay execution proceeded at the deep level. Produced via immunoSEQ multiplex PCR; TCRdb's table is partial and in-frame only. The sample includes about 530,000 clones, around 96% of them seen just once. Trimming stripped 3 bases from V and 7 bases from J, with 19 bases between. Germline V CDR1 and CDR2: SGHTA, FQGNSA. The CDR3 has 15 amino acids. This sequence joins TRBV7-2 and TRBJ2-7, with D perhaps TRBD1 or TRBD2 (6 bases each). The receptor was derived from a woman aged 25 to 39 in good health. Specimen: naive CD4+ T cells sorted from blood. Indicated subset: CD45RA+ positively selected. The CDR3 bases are TGTGCCAGCAGCTTGAGAGGGGGGCCCGATGGGGAGCAGTACTTC. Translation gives CASSLRGGPDGEQYF.